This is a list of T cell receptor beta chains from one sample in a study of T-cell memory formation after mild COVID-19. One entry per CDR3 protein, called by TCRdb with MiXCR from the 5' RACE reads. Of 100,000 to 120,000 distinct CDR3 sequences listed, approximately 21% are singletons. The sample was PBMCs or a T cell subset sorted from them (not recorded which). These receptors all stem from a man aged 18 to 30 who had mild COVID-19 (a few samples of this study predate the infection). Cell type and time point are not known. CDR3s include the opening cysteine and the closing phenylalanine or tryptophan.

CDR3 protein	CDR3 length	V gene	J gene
CASSLAGRETQYF	13	TRBV11-2	TRBJ2-5
CASSHRASSYEQYF	14	TRBV6-5	TRBJ2-7
CASSDRGLSGNTIYF	15	TRBV28	TRBJ1-3
CSARDLAGGWYEQFF	15	TRBV20-1	TRBJ2-1
CASSLPEETQYF	12	TRBV6-5	TRBJ2-5
CASSPSTGDLNTIYF	15	TRBV7-3	TRBJ1-3
CAISENTDTQYF	12	TRBV10-3	TRBJ2-3
CARPPGGNYGYTF	13	TRBV6-4	TRBJ1-2
CASSPPATGGIRDGYTF	17	TRBV18	TRBJ1-2
CATSKWAGGLQETQYF	16	TRBV15	TRBJ2-5
CASSRWDSVTDTQYF	15	TRBV7-2	TRBJ2-3
CATTGPGELFF	11	TRBV28	TRBJ2-2
CASSVDTRELFF	12	TRBV9	TRBJ2-2
CAARRGSGRAYEQYF	15	TRBV7-9	TRBJ2-7
CSAISRDRESWDYGYTF	17	TRBV20-1	TRBJ1-2
CAINGDSGDDETQYF	15	TRBV10-3	TRBJ2-5
CASSYDTDNEQFF	13	TRBV6-2/TRBV6-3	TRBJ2-1
CASSLALNGQETQYF	15	TRBV5-1	TRBJ2-5
CASSQDPRAAGELFF	15	TRBV4-2	TRBJ2-2
CATSRTSGGSNEQFF	15	TRBV15	TRBJ2-1
CASSVGGYTEAFF	13	TRBV9	TRBJ1-1
CASSLAPGQGSYEQYF	16	TRBV5-1	TRBJ2-7
CASSGGLWDEKLFF	14	TRBV27	TRBJ1-4
CASSRNREGTGELFF	15	TRBV6-2/TRBV6-3	TRBJ2-2
CATQDTNGYEQYF	13	TRBV19	TRBJ2-7
CASIFDRGFNTGELFF	16	TRBV12-3/TRBV12-4	TRBJ2-2
CASTQLPRGGETQYF	15	TRBV6-6	TRBJ2-5
CSVEELGYGYTF	12	TRBV29-1	TRBJ1-2
CSVVRAGVNTEAFF	14	TRBV29-1	TRBJ1-1
CASSSTLGGIGPYEQYF	17	TRBV12-3/TRBV12-4	TRBJ2-7
CASSAWDGPRDTIYF	15	TRBV5-6	TRBJ1-3
CAISESITEAFF	12	TRBV10-3	TRBJ1-1
CASSPLAGATRGYF	14	TRBV6-1	TRBJ2-7
CSVEILGETQYF	12	TRBV29-1	TRBJ2-5
CATSISSTYEQYF	13	TRBV15	TRBJ2-7
CASSQESVQGRTGELFF	17	TRBV4-1	TRBJ2-2
CASSLGQGGNGYTF	14	TRBV5-4	TRBJ1-2
CASSEAGGLDEQFF	14	TRBV9	TRBJ2-1
CASSLKGLLAKNIQYF	16	TRBV5-1	TRBJ2-4
CASSFVGGAGELFF	14	TRBV12-3/TRBV12-4	TRBJ2-2
CAGRGRAFGETQYF	14	TRBV7-8	TRBJ2-5
CASSYSDYGLIDEQFF	16	TRBV6-5	TRBJ2-1
CASSSTSGSGELFF	14	TRBV7-8	TRBJ2-2
CASSDLGLGTDTQYF	15	TRBV25-1	TRBJ2-3